This TCR beta chain appears in the sequencing data of a study of T cell responses to AZD1222 COVID-19 vaccine. General observations from the study: Mostly white British, mostly female donors; authors suggested clonal diversity may be underestimated.

Sequenced by immunoSEQ multiplex PCR; TCRdb stores in-frame clones only, minus some. Of some 100,000 clones listed, more than 85% are singletons. Unmatched junction bases numbered 1, after V lost 8 bases and J lost 1 base. The CDR3 extends over 14 amino acids. The germline V gene encodes CDR1 MDHEN and CDR2 SYDVKM. Notes on this clone: Its antigen is currently unknown.

The material was peripheral blood, obtained 28 days after the second AZD1222 dose. The chain recombines TRBV28 with TRBJ2-7; 14 bases map to TRBD2. This sequence originates from an adult who received the AZD1222 COVID-19 vaccine. The CDR3 region has the DNA TGTGCCAGCGGGACTAGCGGGAGATCCTACGAGCAGTACTTC. Protein sequence: CASGTSGRSYEQYF.